The rows below give T cell receptor beta chains drawn from one sample of a study of metastatic and nonmetastatic thyroid tumors. Via MiXCR, TCRdb re-called the PCR reads. This repertoire shows about 28,000 clones, 20% to 25% found once; its top ten account for about 2.4%. The sequenced material came from blood. Receptors originate from a female donor with papillary thyroid cancer or a benign thyroid nodule (not recorded which). Some clones in this sample may be carry-over from other donors' samples. CDR3s include the opening cysteine and the closing phenylalanine or tryptophan. The D gene is left open where the match is weak. Size is omitted from some rows. Given values are once, few, many or a class for expanded clones.

v_call	d_call	clone_size	j_call	cdr3_nt	cdr3_aa
TRBV6-2/TRBV6-3	TRBD2	many	TRBJ2-1	TGTGCCAGCAGTTACCGAGGACTAGCACAGGAGCAGTTCTTC	CASSYRGLAQEQFF
TRBV11-2	NA	many	TRBJ2-5	TGTGCCAGCAGCGCCCTCGGTTATGGGGGGTTTATAAAGACCCAGTACTTC	CASSALGYGGFIKTQYF
TRBV7-2	NA	NA	TRBJ2-7	TGTGCCAGCAGCTCTACCCAGGGGCCGTACGAGCAGTACTTC	CASSSTQGPYEQYF
TRBV10-3	NA	many	TRBJ2-2	TGTGCCATCGGTATCGGCGGGGAGCTGTTTTTT	CAIGIGGELFF
TRBV12-3/TRBV12-4	NA	many	TRBJ1-3	TGTGCCAGCAACCAGGATACAGCCTCTGGAAACACCATATATTTT	CASNQDTASGNTIYF
TRBV24-1	NA	many	TRBJ1-2	TGTGCCACCAGTGGTGGGGGTTACTACGGCTACACCTTC	CATSGGGYYGYTF
TRBV5-6	TRBD1	NA	TRBJ2-1	TGTGCCAGCAGCCGAACAGGGGGCGGGGATGAGCAGTTCTTC	CASSRTGGGDEQFF
TRBV11-2	TRBD2	NA	TRBJ2-5	TGTGCCAGCAGCTTAGATCTTTGGGCTAGCGGGGGGCAAAAAGAGACCCAGTACTTC	CASSLDLWASGGQKETQYF
TRBV5-1	TRBD2	NA	TRBJ2-3	TGCGCCAGCAGCTGGGGCCTAGCGGGAGGGACAGATACTCAGTTTTTT	CASSWGLAGGTDTQFF
TRBV6-2/TRBV6-3	NA	NA	TRBJ1-3	TGTGCCAGCAGTTCTACGGGGGCTGGAAACACCATATATTTT	CASSSTGAGNTIYF
TRBV30	NA	many	TRBJ1-1	TGTGCCTGGAGTGGACAGAGGAACACTGAAGCTTTCTTT	CAWSGQRNTEAFF
TRBV4-1	NA	many	TRBJ1-5	TGCGCCAGCAGCCAAGATAGTTGGCCAAGCAATCAGCCCCAGCATTTT	CASSQDSWPSNQPQHF
TRBV10-2	TRBD1	many	TRBJ2-7	TGCGCCAGCAGGAGGGACAGATACGAGCAGTACTTC	CASRRDRYEQYF
TRBV10-2	NA	many	TRBJ2-1	TGCGCCAGCACTCATCTCGGTGGGCAGTTCTTC	CASTHLGGQFF
TRBV9	NA	NA	TRBJ1-2	TGTGCCAGCAGCGGGGCACTGGATGGCTACACCTTC	CASSGALDGYTF
TRBV3-1	NA	many	TRBJ1-6	TGTGCCAGCAGACCGGGCCCCAGCTCCTATAATTCACCCCTCCACTTT	CASRPGPSSYNSPLHF
TRBV10-3	TRBD2	many	TRBJ2-1	TGTGCCATCAGTGAGCAACTAGCGGGACCCTACAATGAGCAGTTCTTC	CAISEQLAGPYNEQFF
TRBV18	NA	medium-sized	TRBJ2-7	TGTGCCAGCTCACCACCGGCGGCTACCTACGAGCAGTACTTC	CASSPPAATYEQYF
TRBV7-9	NA	NA	TRBJ2-7	TGTGCCAGCAGCTTAGTTCCAGGGGTCTACGAGCAGTACTTC	CASSLVPGVYEQYF
TRBV30	TRBD2	many	TRBJ2-5	TGTGCCTGGAGTGTACTAGCGGGAGGAGAGACCCAGTACTTC	CAWSVLAGGETQYF
TRBV4-1	NA	many	TRBJ2-3	TGCGCCAGCAGCCAAGACCCCAGGTCCACAGATACGCAGTATTTT	CASSQDPRSTDTQYF
TRBV20-1	TRBD2	NA	TRBJ2-3	TGCAGTGCTAGGACCCCCGGGCTAGCGGTCAGCACAGATACGCAGTATTTT	CSARTPGLAVSTDTQYF
TRBV20-1	NA	many	TRBJ1-2	TGCAGTGCTAGAGGAGGGGACAAGGTTCTTTTCACGGGCTACACCTTC	CSARGGDKVLFTGYTF
TRBV30	NA	many	TRBJ2-2	TGTGCTTCCAGCCGGGACTCCGACGGGGGCACCGGGGAGCTGTTTTTT	CASSRDSDGGTGELFF
TRBV5-6	TRBD2	many	TRBJ2-1	TGTGCCAGCAGCCTGGCAAGGACTAGCGGGTACAATGAGCAGTTCTTC	CASSLARTSGYNEQFF
TRBV7-9	TRBD1	many	TRBJ1-2	TGTGCCAGCAGCTTAGGAGTGACAGGGAACTATGGCTACACCTTC	CASSLGVTGNYGYTF
TRBV18	NA	NA	TRBJ2-5	TGTGCCAGCTCACCACCGTCGGGTCGGGAGCGCGTCTTC	CASSPPSGRERVF
TRBV28	TRBD2	many	TRBJ2-3	TGTGCCAGCAGTTTCGGGACTAGCGACACAGATACGCAGTATTTT	CASSFGTSDTDTQYF
TRBV7-2	TRBD1	many	TRBJ1-2	TGTGCCAGCAGCAAGGGACAGGTCGATGGCTACACCTTC	CASSKGQVDGYTF
TRBV19	TRBD1	many	TRBJ2-5	TGTGCCAGTAGTATAGGTTGGACAGGGATGCGAGAACAGACCCAGTACTTC	CASSIGWTGMREQTQYF
TRBV19	NA	medium-sized	TRBJ2-7	TGTGCCAGTAGTAACGGTGCCGACGAGCAGTACTTC	CASSNGADEQYF
TRBV7-9	NA	many	TRBJ2-5	TGTGCCACGAGAATCGGAAGGGACTCACAAGAGACCCAGTACTTC	CATRIGRDSQETQYF
TRBV6-5	NA	few	TRBJ1-1	TGTGCAAGGAGTTACTTAGGGGTAGGGACTGAAGCTTTCTTT	CARSYLGVGTEAFF
TRBV30	TRBD1	NA	TRBJ1-4	TGTGCCTGGAGTGTATCCGGGAGGGGGCGGCGCGCAAAACTGTTTTTT	CAWSVSGRGRRAKLFF
TRBV6-1	NA	NA	TRBJ2-3	TGTGCCAGCAGTGATTCACAAGCGGGCCCAAGCACAGATACGCAGTATTTT	CASSDSQAGPSTDTQYF
TRBV28	NA	many	TRBJ2-5	TGTGCCAGCACTGACAGTACGGAACAAGAGACCCAGTACTTC	CASTDSTEQETQYF
TRBV18	NA	NA	TRBJ1-2	TGTGCCAGCTCACCTCCGGAGTATAAGGTTAAGGGCTACCCCTTC	CASSPPEYKVKGYPF
TRBV5-1	NA	NA	TRBJ2-7	TGCGCCAGCAGCTTGGCACAGTTGAGTCACGAGCAGTACTTC	CASSLAQLSHEQYF
TRBV20-1	TRBD2	NA	TRBJ2-7	TGCAGTGCTAGAGGGACTAGCGGGAGCTCCTACGAGCAGTACTTC	CSARGTSGSSYEQYF
TRBV7-6	NA	many	TRBJ2-3	TGTGCCAGCAGCTTAGCGCAGGGAAGCACAGATACGCAGTATTTT	CASSLAQGSTDTQYF
TRBV6-1	TRBD2	medium-sized	TRBJ2-1	TGTGCCAGCAGACCGGGAGGGCCAAATGAGCAGTTCTTC	CASRPGGPNEQFF
TRBV28	TRBD1	few	TRBJ1-2	TGTGCCAGCACAGTTCACCGACAGGGTGGGGGCTACACCTTC	CASTVHRQGGGYTF
TRBV14	NA	many	TRBJ2-1	TGTGCCAGCAGCCAAGTATATGGGGCGGGTGAGCAGTTCTTC	CASSQVYGAGEQFF
TRBV3-1	NA	few	TRBJ2-5	TGTGCCAGCATCCGTAGTGGGGGAGAGACCCAGTACTTC	CASIRSGGETQYF
TRBV7-3	NA	many	TRBJ2-5	TGTGCCAGCAGCCCTAAAGGGGGGGAAGAGACCCAGTACTTC	CASSPKGGEETQYF
TRBV9	TRBD2	many	TRBJ2-3	TGTGCCAGCAGCGTAGGGACTAGCGATATCACAGATACGCAGTATTTT	CASSVGTSDITDTQYF
TRBV20-1	NA	NA	TRBJ2-5	TGCAGAGTCCCGGACAGAAACCAAGAGAACCAGTACTTC	CRVPDRNQENQYF
TRBV9	NA	many	TRBJ2-3	TGTGCCAGCAGCCCCCGGGACACGGAGACAGATACGCAGTATTTT	CASSPRDTETDTQYF
TRBV28	NA	NA	TRBJ2-2	TGTGGCAGCAGTCAGTTAGAGGGGACCGGGGAGCTGTTTTTT	CGSSQLEGTGELFF
TRBV9	NA	many	TRBJ2-7	TGTGCCAGCAGCGTGGGTAGCGGATGGTCCTACGAGCAGTACTTC	CASSVGSGWSYEQYF
TRBV11-3	NA	NA	TRBJ2-3	TGTGCCAGCAGCTTAGTGGGCGGGAACACAGATACGCAGTATTTT	CASSLVGGNTDTQYF
TRBV24-1	NA	many	TRBJ2-1	TGTGCCACCAGTGATTCCAAATATGTACATCGATTTGTAGATGAGCAGTTCTTC	CATSDSKYVHRFVDEQFF
TRBV20-1	TRBD2	NA	TRBJ2-7	TGCACTGCTGCCATTGCGAGCGGGAGGGCCTTCTACGAGCAGTACTTC	CTAAIASGRAFYEQYF
TRBV19	NA	many	TRBJ1-4	TGTGCCAGTACGGGGGTAGGAGTAACTAATGAAAAACTGTTTTTT	CASTGVGVTNEKLFF
TRBV6-5	TRBD2	many	TRBJ2-3	TGTGCCAGCAGTTCAAAAGCGGGAGGGACAGATACGCAGTATTTT	CASSSKAGGTDTQYF
TRBV20-1	NA	NA	TRBJ2-7	TGCAGTGCTAGAGGAGAGAGCGTGGCCACCAATTATGACTACAAGCAGTACTTC	CSARGESVATNYDYKQYF
TRBV19	NA	many	TRBJ2-3	TGTGCCACCAAGGTGGCTACGACAGATACGCAGTATTTT	CATKVATTDTQYF
TRBV6-2/TRBV6-3	NA	many	TRBJ2-1	TGTGCGGAAGGAAGGGGGGACAATGAGCAGTTCTTC	CAEGRGDNEQFF